These T cell receptor beta chains were read from a single sample in a study of post-analysis software for immune sequencing data. Using its own MiXCR run on the PCR reads, TCRdb lists one record per CDR3 protein. The table records 350,000 to 500,000 distinct CDR3 sequences, less than 40% of them present only once. What was sequenced was blood. Receptors originate from a girl aged 2 to 9 with multiple sclerosis. Each CDR3 is given with its conserved first and last residue. Fields, in order: V gene, CDR3 protein.

TRBV18,CASSRDIARTNNEQFF
TRBV6-6,CASSYDRYSTDTQYF
TRBV24-1,CATSGTSRREWSEQFF
TRBV12-3/TRBV12-4,CASSFGLAGGKDTQYF
TRBV29-1,CSVVSGSSETQYF
TRBV6-5,CASSYNLGTVTYEQYF
TRBV29-1,CSVEELAEGSTDTQYF
TRBV28,CASSLHSFIGQYF
TRBV29-1,CSVVGSRYEQYF
TRBV4-3,CASSQDFHRGPTYNEQFF
TRBV29-1,CSASTLVMGQGYETQYF
TRBV20-1,CSASRRHEQYF
TRBV7-8,CASTPPAQPRLFF
TRBV20-1,CSAREPSGSLTDTQYF
TRBV7-9,CASSRSGGDTQYF
TRBV7-9,CAIVNSAAGGQRAQYF
TRBV7-3,CASSLFGTSVTNEQFF
TRBV18,CASSPPGTGYREQYF
TRBV20-1,CSASFLQQTPYEQYF
TRBV27,CASSLLASKEQYF
TRBV15,CATSSDRESETQYF
TRBV12-3/TRBV12-4,CASSLTIDGYNEQFF
TRBV29-1,CSVERTLSADTQYF
TRBV21-1,CASRKVRRQETQYF
TRBV25-1,CASSELRETQYF
TRBV6-6,CASNGPSGGTYNEQFF